The clone carrying this T cell receptor beta chain turned up a few times. The sample belongs to a study of breast tumors, draining lymph nodes, adjacent tissues. Breast cancer patients provided tissue from their axillary draining lymph nodes. Trimming took off 4 bases at V and 3 bases at J, with 12 bases between the two ends. CDR1 is MNHNS, CDR2 SASEGT, per germline. CDR3 length equals 14 residues. MiXCR, applied by TCRdb to the multiplex PCR reads, yields one record per CDR3 protein. In the table there are about 100,000 distinct CDR3 sequences, over 20% of which are singletons. The specimen was axillary lymph node tissue. The chain uses TRBV6-1 and TRBJ2-5; tentatively, D is TRBD2 (5 bases). The clonotype comes from a female donor with breast cancer. Some clones in this sample may be carry-over from other donors' samples. The CDR3: CASSGSGNKETQYF. The CDR3 DNA reads as TGTGCCAGCAGTGGGAGCGGTAATAAAGAGACCCAGTACTTC.